This paragraph covers one TCR beta chain sequence. The CDR3 loop spans 18 amino acids. V shed 7 bases, J shed 0 bases, and the junction held 11 bases outside the gene matches. Germline V CDR1 and CDR2: SNHLY, FYNNEI. These data belong to a study of blood T cell repertoires in COVID-19. Study overall: Both acute and convalescent COVID-19 samples were obtained from the United States, Italy and Spain. PBMCs, B-cell-depleted T cells, or T cells provided the cDNA or gDNA that made up the material.

In the authors' methods: Reference gene primer amplification in the assay estimated nucleated cell counts. Using immunoSEQ multiplex PCR, the repertoire was profiled, and TCRdb retains in-frame clones only, with some absent. V, J and clone size are those of that table, while D and trimming were read from the DNA. This sample yields just over 90,000 clones, of which roughly 85% are seen a single time; less than 20% belongs to the top ten. The chain links TRBV2 to TRBJ2-1, with TRBD2 matching 11 bases. Material: peripheral blood. The origin of this receptor is a human donor in a cohort sampled during active COVID-19. The CDR3: CASTGTSGQSYSYNEQFF. The CDR3 DNA is TGTGCCAGCACCGGGACTAGCGGACAATCCTACTCCTACAATGAGCAGTTCTTC.